Shown below are 5 T cell receptor beta chains from a single sample sequenced in a study of blood T cell repertoires in COVID-19. The data were produced by immunoSEQ multiplex PCR, yet TCRdb's version contains in-frame clones alone and is incomplete. Of more than 350,000 clones listed, 87% were seen once; the top ten hold less than 11%. The sequencing input was peripheral blood. The receptor set was obtained from a woman aged 25-40 years with COVID-19, enrolled during active disease.

This clone occurred once. The V call is TRBV20-1, the J call TRBJ2-1; TRBD2 aligns across 9 bases. The germline CDR1 and CDR2 sequences are DFQATT and SNEGSKA (reference sequence). The CDR3 runs to 11 residues. Losses at the gene ends were 3 bases for V and 12 bases for J; bases not matched to a gene: 3. CDR3 region: CSARMREGQFF. The CDR3 DNA reads as TGCAGTGCTAGGATGCGGGAGGGGCAGTTCTTC.

The chain joins TRBV3-1 (or the pseudogene TRBV3-2) to TRBJ2-5, with 8 bases aligning to TRBD1. Unmatched junction bases numbered 9, after V lost 3 bases and J lost 0 bases. Germline lookup yields CDR1 LGHDT and CDR2 YNNKEL (reference sequence). CDR3 length: 17 residues. The CDR3 DNA sequence: TGTGCCAGCAGCCAGGGGATAGGACAGGGCAACCAAGAGACCCAGTACTTC. Its translation is CASSQGIGQGNQETQYF.

This chain joins TRBV5-1 and TRBJ2-3, with a tentative D call TRBD2 (6 bases). V gave up 4 bases and J gave up 4 bases, with 19 bases separating them. This CDR3 comprises 16 residues. CDR1 SGHRS and CDR2 YFSETQ come from the germline V gene. CDR3 DNA sequence: TGCGCCAGCAGCAACAGACTAGTGGGGTCGCCAGATACGCAGTATTTT. Encoded protein: CASSNRLVGSPDTQYF. Variable domain in full (rest from reference TRBV5-1 and TRBJ2-3): KAGVTQTPRYLIKTRGQQVTLSCSPISGHRSVSWYQQTPGQGLQFLFEYFSETQRNKGNFPGRFSGRQFSNSRSEMNVSTLELGDSALYLCASSNRLVGSPDTQYFGPGTRLTVL.

This clone was picked up one time. The chain has TRBV29-1 and TRBJ1-3, with D possibly being TRBD1 (5 bases). The germline V and J ends were trimmed by 4 bases and 4 bases, with 8 bases remaining between them. CDR1 and CDR2 (germline): SQVTM, ANQGSEA. CDR3 length: 12 residues. CDR3 DNA: TGCAGCGTTGGGACAAACGGAAACACCATATATTTT. Amino acid sequence: CSVGTNGNTIYF.

The rearrangement uses TRBV5-1 and TRBJ2-3, with 7 bases fitting TRBD1. With 4 bases clipped from V and 5 bases from J, the junction kept 10 bases outside the gene matches. The germline V gene encodes CDR1 SGHRS and CDR2 YFSETQ. The CDR3 consists of 15 residues. CDR3: CASSLGTVRLDTQYF. CDR3 coding DNA: TGCGCCAGCAGCCTCGGGACAGTTCGCCTAGATACGCAGTATTTT.